This TCR beta chain emerged from a study of cytomegalovirus exposure and HLA in healthy donors. General observations from the study: Analyses of presence/absence relied on an assumption of roughly uniform sequencing depth across donors. Further analysis was carried out later, and it showed several of the most significant clusters appearing linked to common viral pathogens.

Trimming cost V 4 bases and J 2 bases, with 11 bases left between them. Germline CDR1 reads SGHRS; CDR2 reads YFSETQ. The CDR3 length is 14 residues. Amplification used 60 Vbeta primers and 13 Jbeta primers. Assay: immunoSEQ multiplex PCR; the TCRdb copy retains only in-frame clones and omits some. The profile covers about 160,000 clones, with 70% to 80% appearing a single time and around 6.6% taken by the ten largest. In its sample, this clone was seen a few times. Its antigen is still unknown. The receptor was isolated from a man aged 50-59 years in good health and CMV-seropositive. The sample was PBMCs. The rearrangement links TRBV5-1 to TRBJ2-3; D call uncertain. The CDR3 coding sequence is TGCGCCAGCAGCCCCAGCGATCCCACAGATACGCAGTATTTT. The encoded protein is CASSPSDPTDTQYF.